This T cell receptor (beta chain) comes out of a study of blood T cell repertoires in COVID-19. On the study more broadly: Sites in the United States, Italy and Spain provided acute and convalescent COVID-19 samples. In each case, the material was cDNA or gDNA derived from T cells, B-cell-depleted T cells, or PBMCs.

Measured with immunoSEQ multiplex PCR; TCRdb has only the in-frame clones, and not every one. Of under 50,000 clones in the sample, less than 70% are singletons; the top ten hold 6.2%. Germline-derived CDR1 and CDR2 are SGHTS and YDEGEE. The CDR3 length is 15 residues. V lost 2 bases and J lost 4; bases outside the gene matches: 6. This clonotype was obtained from an elderly man with acute or convalescent COVID-19. Material for sequencing was peripheral blood. The V call is TRBV5-8, the J call TRBJ1-5; 7 positions agree with TRBD1. The CDR3 loop reads CASSFPTGQNQPQHF. Here the CDR3 DNA reads TGTGCCAGCAGCTTCCCGACAGGGCAAAATCAGCCCCAGCATTTT.